These T cell receptor beta chains were read from a single sample in a study of control samples from healthy donors and cancer patients. Clones were sequenced by immunoSEQ multiplex PCR, and TCRdb holds only the in-frame ones, with some missing. The sample consists of around 100,000 clones, approximately 84% of them appearing once. The specimen sequenced was blood. The receptors here all came from a woman aged 45 to 65 in good health. Both conserved end residues are part of each CDR3. The order of the fields is D gene, J gene, V gene, clone size, CDR3 length, CDR3 DNA, CDR3 protein. The D gene is left open where the match is weak. Some rows mark clone size as missing; the rest say once, few, many or name a class of expanded clone.

D: NA; J: TRBJ2-1; V: TRBV5-6; size: NA; length: 15; DNA: TGTGCCAGCAGCCTCTTCGACCCGGGCCTCAATGAGCAGTTCTTC; CDR3: CASSLFDPGLNEQFF
D: NA; J: TRBJ2-1; V: TRBV6-5; size: NA; length: 14; DNA: TGTGCCAGCAGTTCGGGAAGGGCGTACAATGAGCAGTTCTTC; CDR3: CASSSGRAYNEQFF
D: NA; J: TRBJ2-3; V: TRBV24-1; size: NA; length: 21; DNA: TGTGCCACCAGTGAGACGACCCCTGCCCCCAACCCCGGAGGACCCACAGATACGCAGTATTTT; CDR3: CATSETTPAPNPGGPTDTQYF
D: NA; J: TRBJ2-2; V: TRBV15; size: NA; length: 14; DNA: TGTGCCACCAGCACGATACTAGCATCCGGGGAGCTGTTTTTT; CDR3: CATSTILASGELFF
D: NA; J: TRBJ1-1; V: TRBV5-8; size: NA; length: 14; DNA: TGTGCCAGCAGCTTGGGGGTGCTGAACACTGAAGCTTTCTTT; CDR3: CASSLGVLNTEAFF
D: NA; J: TRBJ1-5; V: TRBV24-1; size: NA; length: 14; DNA: TGTGCCACCAGTGATTCGGGAAGCAATCAGCCCCAGCATTTT; CDR3: CATSDSGSNQPQHF
D: TRBD1; J: TRBJ1-2; V: TRBV9; size: NA; length: 17; DNA: TGTGCCAGCAGCTCTACGACTCCGGGACAGGGAAACTATGGCTACACCTTC; CDR3: CASSSTTPGQGNYGYTF
D: NA; J: TRBJ1-6; V: TRBV18; size: few; length: 15; DNA: TGTGCCAGCTCCCTCAGTGACCAGGGAAATTCACCCCTCCACTTT; CDR3: CASSLSDQGNSPLHF
D: TRBD2; J: TRBJ2-5; V: TRBV6-6; size: NA; length: 16; DNA: TGTGCCAGCAGCCGAGCCATGACTAGCGGGAGTGAGACCCAGTACTTC; CDR3: CASSRAMTSGSETQYF
D: NA; J: TRBJ2-1; V: TRBV18; size: NA; length: 14; DNA: TGTGCCAGCTCACCACAGGGGGGGTACAATGAGCAGTTCTTC; CDR3: CASSPQGGYNEQFF
D: TRBD1; J: TRBJ2-7; V: TRBV15; size: NA; length: 14; DNA: TGTGCCACCAGCAGAAACAGGGGTTTGAACGAGCAGTACTTC; CDR3: CATSRNRGLNEQYF
D: NA; J: TRBJ1-6; V: TRBV30; size: NA; length: 15; DNA: TGTGCCTGGAAGGTTCCGGGGACGGGTGATTCACCCCTCCACTTT; CDR3: CAWKVPGTGDSPLHF
D: NA; J: TRBJ2-1; V: TRBV19; size: NA; length: 17; DNA: TGTGCCAGTAGTATTTTGTCCTTGGGGCTGGCTAGCGCTGAGCAGTTCTTC; CDR3: CASSILSLGLASAEQFF
D: TRBD1; J: TRBJ1-1; V: TRBV7-8; size: NA; length: 15; DNA: TGTGCCAGCAGCTTGTGGACAGGGCCGAACACTGAAGCTTTCTTT; CDR3: CASSLWTGPNTEAFF
D: TRBD1; J: TRBJ2-1; V: TRBV19; size: NA; length: 15; DNA: TGTGCCAGTCACCCCGGGACAGGGACATACAATGAGCAGTTCTTC; CDR3: CASHPGTGTYNEQFF
D: TRBD1; J: TRBJ2-7; V: TRBV5-4; size: NA; length: 14; DNA: TGTGCCAGCAGCTTCGGACAGGGTTCATACGAGCAGTACTTC; CDR3: CASSFGQGSYEQYF
D: NA; J: TRBJ1-4; V: TRBV10-1; size: NA; length: 13; DNA: TGCGCCAGCCGGGGGGGAGTTAATGAAAAACTGTTTTTT; CDR3: CASRGGVNEKLFF
D: NA; J: TRBJ2-1; V: TRBV11-3; size: NA; length: 13; DNA: TGTGCCAGCAGCCCGGACAGTTACAATGAGCAGTTCTTC; CDR3: CASSPDSYNEQFF
D: NA; J: TRBJ2-1; V: TRBV7-2; size: NA; length: 12; DNA: TGTGCCAGCAGCTTAGCGTTAGGTGAGCAGTTCTTC; CDR3: CASSLALGEQFF
D: NA; J: TRBJ2-5; V: TRBV2; size: once; length: 15; DNA: TGTGCCAGCGCGTACTCAGCGAGCTCCCAAGAGACCCAGTACTTC; CDR3: CASAYSASSQETQYF
D: NA; J: TRBJ1-3; V: TRBV2; size: once; length: 12; DNA: TGTGCCAGCATCATGGAAGGAAACACCATATATTTT; CDR3: CASIMEGNTIYF
D: NA; J: TRBJ2-4; V: TRBV4-1; size: NA; length: 15; DNA: TGCGCCAGCAGCCAAGGAGATTTGGCCAAAAACATTCAGTACTTC; CDR3: CASSQGDLAKNIQYF
D: TRBD1; J: TRBJ2-7; V: TRBV5-6; size: NA; length: 15; DNA: TGTGCCAGCAGCTTGGACAGGGGTTCAACCTACGAGCAGTACTTC; CDR3: CASSLDRGSTYEQYF
D: NA; J: TRBJ1-5; V: TRBV5-6; size: NA; length: 12; DNA: TGTGCCAGCAGCTTTTTAAATCAGCCCCAGCATTTT; CDR3: CASSFLNQPQHF
D: NA; J: TRBJ1-1; V: TRBV12-3/TRBV12-4; size: NA; length: 13; DNA: TGTGCCAGCAGTCCACACACGAACACTGAAGCTTTCTTT; CDR3: CASSPHTNTEAFF
D: NA; J: TRBJ1-4; V: TRBV18; size: NA; length: 14; DNA: TGTGCCAGCTCACTCTCCTGGGGGGGTGAAAAACTGTTTTTT; CDR3: CASSLSWGGEKLFF
D: NA; J: TRBJ2-5; V: TRBV15; size: NA; length: 12; DNA: TGTGCCACCAGCAGAGATCTAGGCAGGGGCTACTTC; CDR3: CATSRDLGRGYF
D: NA; J: TRBJ2-1; V: TRBV12-5; size: NA; length: 14; DNA: TGTGCTAGTGGTTTGAGGTCCCATACAATGGAGCAGTTCTTC; CDR3: CASGLRSHTMEQFF
D: TRBD2; J: TRBJ2-5; V: TRBV7-3; size: NA; length: 16; DNA: TGTGCCAGCAGCCCCGGGCTAGCGGGGGGGCAAGAGACCCAGTACTTC; CDR3: CASSPGLAGGQETQYF
D: TRBD1; J: TRBJ2-5; V: TRBV7-2; size: NA; length: 14; DNA: TGTGCCAGCAGCTCCGGGACAGGGGGACGGACCCAGTACTTC; CDR3: CASSSGTGGRTQYF